In its sample, the clone carrying this TCR beta chain was seen many times. Its antigen is not identified. These data belong to a study of T cells in Graves' hyperthyroidism and ophthalmopathy. Study-level information: Before treatment of any kind, peripheral blood was taken at initial diagnosis.

The study based diagnoses on clinical symptoms, serum thyroxine and TRAb, thyroid ultrasound and orbital computed tomography. The CDR3 covers 15 residues. The V gene's germline CDR1 is MNHEY and CDR2 SMNVEV (reference sequence). The V and J ends lost 0 bases and 2 bases respectively, with 10 bases between them. The study, taken as a whole, reports: For ophthalmopathy, model prediction preceded onset by a median approximately 6 months.

The investigators amplified TCR beta CDR3 regions from RNA transcripts. A first-round RT-PCR of the TCR CDR3 used the HTBI primer set. TCRdb processed the multiplex PCR reads anew with MiXCR; each CDR3 protein has one entry. The data contain 300,000 to 350,000 distinct CDR3 sequences, 15% to 20% of them seen just once; the ten biggest clones take up about a sixth. The V and J genes are TRBV27 and TRBJ1-2, with D possibly matching TRBD1 (5 bases). The receptor was derived from a woman in her thirties or forties with Graves' ophthalmopathy. The sequenced sample consisted of blood. In DNA, the CDR3 is TGTGCCAGCAGTTTATCGTCAGGGTCGAACTATGGCTACACCTTC. Amino acid sequence: CASSLSSGSNYGYTF.